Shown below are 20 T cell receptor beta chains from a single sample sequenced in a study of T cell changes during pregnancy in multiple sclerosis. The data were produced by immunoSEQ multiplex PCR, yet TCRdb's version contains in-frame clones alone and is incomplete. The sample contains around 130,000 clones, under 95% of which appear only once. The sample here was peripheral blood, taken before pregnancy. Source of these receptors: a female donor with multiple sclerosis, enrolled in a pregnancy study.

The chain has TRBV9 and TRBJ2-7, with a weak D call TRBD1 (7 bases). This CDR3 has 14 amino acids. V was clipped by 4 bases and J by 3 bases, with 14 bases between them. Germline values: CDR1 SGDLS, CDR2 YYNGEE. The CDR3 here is CASSPAGQIYEQYF. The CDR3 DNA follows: TGTGCCAGCAGCCCGGCGGGACAGATCTACGAGCAGTACTTC.

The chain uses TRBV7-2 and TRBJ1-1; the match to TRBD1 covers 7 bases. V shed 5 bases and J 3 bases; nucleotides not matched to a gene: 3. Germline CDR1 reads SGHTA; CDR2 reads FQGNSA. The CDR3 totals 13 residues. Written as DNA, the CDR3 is TGTGCCAGCAGCCCAGGGGGGTACACTGAAGCTTTCTTT. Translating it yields CASSPGGYTEAFF.

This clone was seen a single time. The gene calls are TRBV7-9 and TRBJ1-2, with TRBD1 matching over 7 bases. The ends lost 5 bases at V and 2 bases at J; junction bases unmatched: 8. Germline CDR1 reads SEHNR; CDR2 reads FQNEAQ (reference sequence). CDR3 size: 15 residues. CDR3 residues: CASSPGQNVNYGYTF. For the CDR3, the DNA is TGTGCCAGCAGCCCGGGACAGAACGTAAACTATGGCTACACCTTC.

CDR3 region: CSVEDPPGSTEAFF. As DNA, the CDR3 is TGCAGCGTTGAAGATCCCCCCGGGAGCACTGAAGCTTTCTTT. The chain is built from TRBV29-1 and TRBJ1-1; D ambiguous. V lost 0 bases, J lost 4 bases, and 12 bases lay in between. Germline CDR1 and CDR2: SQVTM and ANQGSEA. The CDR3 totals 14 residues.

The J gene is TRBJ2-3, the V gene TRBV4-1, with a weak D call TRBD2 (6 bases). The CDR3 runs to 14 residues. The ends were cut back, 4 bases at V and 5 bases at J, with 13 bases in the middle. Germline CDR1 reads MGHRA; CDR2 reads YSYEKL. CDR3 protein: CASSRLGNKDTQYF. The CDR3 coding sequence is TGCGCCAGCAGCCGACTAGGGAATAAAGATACGCAGTATTTT.

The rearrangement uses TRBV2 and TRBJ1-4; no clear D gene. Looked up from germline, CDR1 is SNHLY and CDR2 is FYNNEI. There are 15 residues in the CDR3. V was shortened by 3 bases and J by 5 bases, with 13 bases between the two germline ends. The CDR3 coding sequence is TGTGCCAGCAGTGAGGCCCAGATCTTGAATGAAAAACTGTTTTTT. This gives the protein CASSEAQILNEKLFF. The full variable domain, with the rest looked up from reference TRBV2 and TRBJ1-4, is EPEVTQTPSHQVTQMGQEVILRCVPISNHLYFYWYRQILGQKVEFLVSFYNNEISEKSEIFDDQFSVERPDGSNFTLKIRSTKLEDSAMYFCASSEAQILNEKLFFGSGTQLSVL.

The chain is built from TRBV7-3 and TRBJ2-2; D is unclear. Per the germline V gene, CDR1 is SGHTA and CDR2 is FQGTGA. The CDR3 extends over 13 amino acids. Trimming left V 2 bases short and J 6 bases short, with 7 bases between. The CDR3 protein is CASSLSVAGELFF. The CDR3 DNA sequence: TGTGCCAGCAGCTTATCTGTTGCCGGGGAGCTGTTTTTT. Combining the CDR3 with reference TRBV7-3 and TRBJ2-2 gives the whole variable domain GAGVSQTPSNKVTEKGKYVELRCDPISGHTALYWYRQSLGQGPEFLIYFQGTGAADDSGLPNDRFFAVRPEGSVSTLKIQRTERGDSAVYLCASSLSVAGELFFGEGSRLTVL.

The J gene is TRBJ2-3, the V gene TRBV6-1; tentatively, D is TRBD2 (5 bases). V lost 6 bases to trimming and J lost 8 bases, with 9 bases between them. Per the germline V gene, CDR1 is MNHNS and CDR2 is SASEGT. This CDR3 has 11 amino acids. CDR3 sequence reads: CASSELGTQYF. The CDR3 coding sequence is TGTGCCAGCAGCGAACTAGGTACGCAGTATTTT.

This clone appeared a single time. CDR3 in DNA: TGCGCCAGCAGCACCGGGACAGGGATGTACGAGCAGTACTTC. Its protein product is CASSTGTGMYEQYF. The V gene is TRBV10-1, the J gene TRBJ2-7; 9 bases agree with TRBD1. CDR1 is WNHNN, CDR2 SYGVQD, per germline (reference sequence). This CDR3 has 14 amino acids. With V trimmed by 6 bases and J by 4 bases, 7 bases remained unmatched.

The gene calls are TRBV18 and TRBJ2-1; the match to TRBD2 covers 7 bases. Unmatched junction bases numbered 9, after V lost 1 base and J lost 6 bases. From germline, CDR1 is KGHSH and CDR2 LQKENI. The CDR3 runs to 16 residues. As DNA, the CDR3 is TGTGCCAGCTCACCACGTATTCGCGGGAGTCTCAATGAGCAGTTCTTC. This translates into CASSPRIRGSLNEQFF. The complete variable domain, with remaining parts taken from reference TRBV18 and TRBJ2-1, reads NAGVMQNPRHLVRRRGQEARLRCSPMKGHSHVYWYRQLPEEGLKFMVYLQKENIIDESGMPKERFSAEFPKEGPSILRIQQVVRGDSAAYFCASSPRIRGSLNEQFFGPGTRLTVL.

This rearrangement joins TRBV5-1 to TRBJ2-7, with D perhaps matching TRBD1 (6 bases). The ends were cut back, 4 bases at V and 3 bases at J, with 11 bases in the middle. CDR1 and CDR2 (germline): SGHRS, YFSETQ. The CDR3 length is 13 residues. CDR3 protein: CASSEDSLYEQYF. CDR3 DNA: TGCGCCAGCAGCGAGGACAGTCTCTACGAGCAGTACTTC.

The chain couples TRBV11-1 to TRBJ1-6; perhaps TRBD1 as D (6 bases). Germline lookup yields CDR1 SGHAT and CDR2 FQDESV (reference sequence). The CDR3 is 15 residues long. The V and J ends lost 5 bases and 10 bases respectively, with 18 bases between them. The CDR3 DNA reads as TGTGCCAGCAGCCACACACAGGGATTGGAATCACCCCTCCACTTT. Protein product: CASSHTQGLESPLHF. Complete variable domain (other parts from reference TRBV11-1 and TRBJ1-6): EAEVAQSPRYKITEKSQAVAFWCDPISGHATLYWYRQILGQGPELLVQFQDESVVDDSQLPKDRFSAERLKGVDSTLKIQPAELGDSAMYLCASSHTQGLESPLHFGNGTRLTVT.

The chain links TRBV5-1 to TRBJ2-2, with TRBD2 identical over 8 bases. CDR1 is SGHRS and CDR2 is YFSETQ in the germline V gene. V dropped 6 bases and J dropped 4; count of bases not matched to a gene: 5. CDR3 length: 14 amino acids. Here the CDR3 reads CASTVAGPTGELFF. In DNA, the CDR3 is TGCGCCAGCACGGTAGCGGGACCCACCGGGGAGCTGTTTTTT.

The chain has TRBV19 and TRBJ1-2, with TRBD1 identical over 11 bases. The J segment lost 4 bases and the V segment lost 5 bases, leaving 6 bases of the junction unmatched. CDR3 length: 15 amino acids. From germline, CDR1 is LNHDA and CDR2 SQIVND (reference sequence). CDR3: CASSPGTGGTYGYTF. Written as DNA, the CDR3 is TGTGCCAGTAGTCCCGGGACAGGGGGAACCTATGGCTACACCTTC.

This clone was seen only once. CDR3 in amino acids: CASSSPQGGTEAFF. The CDR3 bases are TGCGCCAGCAGCTCACCACAGGGGGGCACTGAAGCTTTCTTT. The chain couples TRBV5-1 to TRBJ1-1; 8 bases align to TRBD1. The CDR3 contains 14 residues. Germline loops: CDR1 SGHRS, CDR2 YFSETQ. With V trimmed by 3 bases and J by 4 bases, 5 bases remained unmatched. Combining the CDR3 with reference TRBV5-1 and TRBJ1-1 gives the whole variable domain KAGVTQTPRYLIKTRGQQVTLSCSPISGHRSVSWYQQTPGQGLQFLFEYFSETQRNKGNFPGRFSGRQFSNSRSEMNVSTLELGDSALYLCASSSPQGGTEAFFGQGTRLTVV.

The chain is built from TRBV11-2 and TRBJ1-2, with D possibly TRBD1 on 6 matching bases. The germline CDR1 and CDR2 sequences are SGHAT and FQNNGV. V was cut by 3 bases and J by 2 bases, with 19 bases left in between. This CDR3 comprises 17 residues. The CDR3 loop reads CASSFHYSDRLNYGYTF. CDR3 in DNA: TGTGCCAGCAGCTTTCACTATTCAGACAGGTTAAACTATGGCTACACCTTC.

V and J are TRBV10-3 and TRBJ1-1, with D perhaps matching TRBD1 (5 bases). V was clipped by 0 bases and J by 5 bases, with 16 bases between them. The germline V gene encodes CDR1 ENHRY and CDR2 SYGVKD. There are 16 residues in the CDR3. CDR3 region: CAISESLGVPGTEAFF. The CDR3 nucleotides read TGTGCCATCAGTGAGTCCCTAGGGGTCCCAGGTACTGAAGCTTTCTTT.

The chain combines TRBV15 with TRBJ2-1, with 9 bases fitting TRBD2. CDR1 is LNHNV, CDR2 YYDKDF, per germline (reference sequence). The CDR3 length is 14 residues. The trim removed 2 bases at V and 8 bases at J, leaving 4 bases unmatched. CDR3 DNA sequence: TGTGCCACCAGCAGATTAGCGGGAGCTCATGAGCAGTTCTTC. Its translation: CATSRLAGAHEQFF.

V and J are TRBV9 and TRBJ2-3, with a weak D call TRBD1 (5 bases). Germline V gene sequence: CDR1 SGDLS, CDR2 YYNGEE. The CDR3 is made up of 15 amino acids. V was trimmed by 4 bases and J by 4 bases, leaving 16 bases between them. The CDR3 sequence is CASSPLQAVADTQYF. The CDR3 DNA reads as TGTGCCAGCAGCCCTCTACAGGCGGTGGCAGATACGCAGTATTTT.

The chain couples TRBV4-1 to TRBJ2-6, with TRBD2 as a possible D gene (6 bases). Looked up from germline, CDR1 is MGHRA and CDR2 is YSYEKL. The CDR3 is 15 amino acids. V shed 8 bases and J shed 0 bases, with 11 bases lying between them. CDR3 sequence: CASGDGGSGANVLTF. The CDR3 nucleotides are TGCGCCAGCGGGGACGGGGGCTCTGGGGCCAACGTCCTGACTTTC.